This T cell receptor beta chain was found in a study of T cell clusters in autoimmune cytopenias. Multiplex touch-down PCR amplified TRB using TRB-A and TRB-B pools in one tube. TCRdb reanalyzed the multiplex PCR reads, giving one entry per CDR3 protein sequence and no DNA. The sample holds 8,300 or so distinct CDR3 sequences. This CDR3 region has 14 residues. CDR1 and CDR2 (germline): SGHNT, YYREEE (reference sequence). TRB was amplified from about 270 ng of peripheral blood genomic DNA per sample. Of note for this clonotype: What it binds is not known.

Study observations and caveats: Compared with active autoimmune hepatitis patients, healthy donors showed approximately 3-fold more exclusive TRB clusters. The T cell clusters came from computational analysis alone and lack functional validation. The cluster-lack signature was not seen for secondary cytopenia versus chronic lymphocytic leukemia.

The TCR comes from a human donor with an autoimmune cytopenia or autoimmune hepatitis (not recorded which). The chain links TRBV5-4 to TRBJ2-7; with no DNA, the TCRdb D assignment of TRBD2 cannot be verified. The sample was peripheral blood. The CDR3 sequence is CASSPGLSSYEQYF.